What follows are 22 T cell receptor beta chains derived from one specimen sequenced in a study of T cell changes during pregnancy in multiple sclerosis. The repertoire was sequenced with immunoSEQ multiplex PCR; TCRdb's copy has only in-frame clones and lacks some. The sample holds about 22,000 clones, under 95% seen once. Material: CD4+ T cells from peripheral blood mononuclear cells, obtained in the third trimester of pregnancy. The origin of the receptors is a female donor in good health, enrolled as a control in a pregnancy study.

V and J are TRBV11-3 and TRBJ1-1, with no clear D. This CDR3 contains 13 residues. Germline assignment: CDR1 SGHNT and CDR2 YENEEA. V shed 3 bases and J shed 3 bases, with 8 bases lying between them. CDR3 nucleotide sequence: TGTGCCAGCAGCTTGTTTTCGGACACTGAAGCTTTCTTT. This gives the protein CASSLFSDTEAFF.

V usage is TRBV11-1 and J usage is TRBJ1-1; D is unclear. The CDR3 loop spans 14 amino acids. CDR1 is SGHAT, CDR2 FQDESV, per germline (reference sequence). Trimming shortened V by 0 bases and J by 7 bases, and 12 bases separated the two germline ends. As DNA, the CDR3 is TGTGCCAGCAGCTTAGCCCTCCTTGGCCTTGAAGCTTTCTTT. This translates into CASSLALLGLEAFF.

This chain connects TRBV9 to TRBJ2-5; the match to TRBD2 covers 11 bases. The germline V gene has CDR1 SGDLS and CDR2 YYNGEE. This CDR3 contains 16 residues. V was clipped by 4 bases and J by 7 bases; unmatched bases: 12. CDR3 nucleotides: TGTGCCAGCAGCCCCTGGACTAGCGGGCCGGGACGGACCCAGTACTTC. Its protein is CASSPWTSGPGRTQYF.

The chain uses TRBV7-3 and TRBJ2-7, with a tentative D call TRBD2 (6 bases). The CDR3 length is 14 residues. Trimming left V 1 base short and J 3 bases short, with 10 bases between. The germline V gene has CDR1 SGHTA and CDR2 FQGTGA. This CDR3 reads CASSLNSGDYEQYF. For the CDR3, the DNA is TGTGCCAGCAGCTTAAATAGCGGTGACTACGAGCAGTACTTC.

The V call is TRBV2, the J call TRBJ2-3; TRBD1 matches 7 bases. Germline V gene sequence: CDR1 SNHLY, CDR2 FYNNEI. V lost 7 bases to trimming and J lost 3 bases; unmatched junction nucleotides: 10. CDR3 size: 15 residues. CDR3 sequence: CASIGTASLTDTQYF. CDR3 bases: TGTGCCAGCATTGGGACAGCTTCCCTTACAGATACGCAGTATTTT.

The chain is built from TRBV29-1 and TRBJ1-1, with D hard to call. CDR1 is SQVTM, CDR2 ANQGSEA, per germline. This CDR3 comprises 12 residues. Trimming removed 7 bases at V and 4 bases at J, with 13 bases between. The CDR3 loop reads CSARVLGTEAFF. The CDR3 coding sequence is TGCAGCGCTCGGGTACTAGGCACTGAAGCTTTCTTT.

The chain combines TRBV4-3 with TRBJ2-1; tentative D call: TRBD1 (5 bases). The CDR3 spans 14 residues. The V gene lost 1 base and the J gene lost 3 bases, with 7 bases spanning the gap. The V gene's germline CDR1 is LGHNA and CDR2 YSLEER. CDR3 DNA: TGCGCCAGCAGCCAAGGACAGAGCTACAATGAGCAGTTCTTC. Its translation: CASSQGQSYNEQFF.

The J gene is TRBJ1-2, the V gene TRBV6-5, with D perhaps matching TRBD1 (5 bases). V was trimmed by 5 bases and J by 1 base, leaving 11 bases between them. CDR3 length: 14 residues. CDR1 is MNHEY and CDR2 is SVGAGI in the germline V gene. The CDR3 loop is CASSPPGVNYGYTF. DNA of the CDR3: TGTGCCAGCAGTCCCCCGGGGGTTAACTATGGCTACACCTTC.

This clone showed up just once. The CDR3 sequence: CAPEGDRDNQPQHF. The DNA of the CDR3 is TGTGCTCCCGAGGGGGACAGGGACAATCAGCCCCAGCATTTT. The genes are TRBV30 and TRBJ1-5; TRBD1 agrees at 9 bases. Germline CDR1 GTSNPN, CDR2 SVGIG (reference sequence). The CDR3 extends over 14 amino acids.

Remarks on this clone: A read error is possible here, since a much larger clone lies one base away. Other DNA sequences in the sample encode the same CDR3. V is TRBV29-1 and J is TRBJ2-3, with 11 bases matching TRBD2. Looked up from germline, CDR1 is SQVTM and CDR2 is ANQGSEA. The V gene end was trimmed by 6 bases and the J gene end by 6 bases; junction bases not matched to a gene: 8. The CDR3 extends over 14 amino acids. CDR3 sequence reads: CSVAGTSGVDTQYF. DNA of the CDR3: TGCAGCGTCGCCGGGACTAGCGGAGTGGATACGCAGTATTTT.

Details on this clone: The junction differs from germline at one of its ends, possibly a read error. The chain carries TRBV6-1 and TRBJ2-7; no clear D gene. Germline CDR1 MNHNS, CDR2 SASEGT. The CDR3 spans 14 residues. The CDR3 DNA is TGTGCCAGCAGTGAAGACTGGCAAAACTACGAGCAATACTTC. It encodes CASSEDWQNYEQYF.

This chain's CDR3 is CASGTGLSPLHF. In nucleotides, the CDR3 is TGTGCCTCTGGGACAGGACTTTCACCCCTCCACTTT. The V and J genes are TRBV28 and TRBJ1-6, with 8 bases that match TRBD1. Germline V lookup: CDR1 MDHEN, CDR2 SYDVKM. Trimming cost V 11 bases and J 9 bases; bases outside gene matches: 6. This CDR3 comprises 12 residues.

The rearrangement links TRBV28 to TRBJ2-1, with no clear D. Germline CDR1 is MDHEN and CDR2 is SYDVKM. The germline V and J ends were trimmed by 5 bases and 0 bases, with 5 bases remaining between them. The CDR3 sequence is 13 residues long. CDR3 residues: CASSPSSYNEQFF. DNA of the CDR3: TGTGCCAGCAGTCCGAGCTCCTACAATGAGCAGTTCTTC.

The chain couples TRBV7-2 to TRBJ2-7; TRBD1 might be the D (6 bases). This CDR3 has 15 residues. CDR1 is SGHTA, CDR2 FQGNSA, per germline. Trimming stripped 3 bases from V and 4 bases from J, with 16 bases between. This CDR3 reads CASSFARTAFYEQYF. CDR3 in DNA: TGTGCCAGCAGCTTTGCTAGGACAGCTTTTTACGAGCAGTACTTC.

CDR3 DNA: TGCGCCAGCAGCCAAGAAAAGGGGGCGAACACTGAAGCTTTCTTT. Translating it yields CASSQEKGANTEAFF. The V call is TRBV4-1, the J call TRBJ1-1, with 7 bases fitting TRBD1. CDR1 is MGHRA and CDR2 is YSYEKL in the germline V gene. V dropped 0 bases and J dropped 1; count of bases not matched to a gene: 2. This CDR3 comprises 15 residues.

The chain combines TRBV19 with TRBJ1-5; 8 bases are shared with TRBD1. CDR3 length: 16 residues. After removal of 2 bases from V and 6 bases from J, the junction contained 9 bases not matched to a gene. Germline lookup yields CDR1 LNHDA and CDR2 SQIVND (reference sequence). CDR3 loop: CASSILSRTGRQPQHF. CDR3 coding DNA: TGTGCCAGTAGTATACTTTCCAGGACAGGGCGTCAGCCCCAGCATTTT.

This chain joins TRBV28 and TRBJ1-1; D is perhaps TRBD1 (6 bases). V was pared by 10 bases and J by 0 bases, with 15 bases between. The CDR3 sequence is 14 residues long. Germline assignment: CDR1 MDHEN and CDR2 SYDVKM. Here the CDR3 reads CATAGGGMNTEAFF. The DNA for the CDR3 is TGTGCCACCGCTGGGGGGGGCATGAACACTGAAGCTTTCTTT.

This chain uses TRBV9 with TRBJ1-6; D gene unclear. V lost 4 bases, J lost 9 bases, and 23 bases lay in between. The CDR3 has 17 residues. Germline-derived CDR1 and CDR2 are SGDLS and YYNGEE. The CDR3 loop reads CASSPYLETTNGSPLHF. For the CDR3, the DNA is TGTGCCAGCAGCCCTTACCTGGAGACTACAAACGGTTCACCCCTCCACTTT.

V gene TRBV7-3 combines with J gene TRBJ2-2; unclear D gene. The CDR3 totals 12 residues. Per germline, CDR1 SGHTA and CDR2 FQGTGA. The V and J ends lost 4 bases and 4 bases respectively, with 4 bases between them. The chain's CDR3 is CASSSSTGELFF. CDR3 nucleotides: TGTGCCAGCAGCTCGAGCACCGGGGAGCTGTTTTTT.

The CDR3 sequence: CASTTSGGGTDTQYF. The CDR3, as DNA: TGTGCCAGCACCACGTCGGGGGGGGGCACAGATACGCAGTATTTT. The chain couples TRBV7-2 to TRBJ2-3; TRBD2 matches at 8 bases. The germline gives CDR1 SGHTA, CDR2 FQGNSA. The CDR3 has 15 residues. V gave up 7 bases and J gave up 1 base; unmatched junction bases: 7. Complete variable domain (other parts from reference TRBV7-2 and TRBJ2-3): GAGVSQSPSNKVTEKGKDVELRCDPISGHTALYWYRQSLGQGLEFLIYFQGNSAPDKSGLPSDRFSAERTGGSVSTLTIQRTQQEDSAVYLCASTTSGGGTDTQYFGPGTRLTVL.

The rearrangement links TRBV5-8 to TRBJ1-6; TRBD1 might be the D (5 bases). The CDR3 runs to 14 residues. The V end was cut by 2 bases, the J end by 10 bases, with 13 bases between. Per germline, CDR1 SGHTS and CDR2 YDEGEE. Here the CDR3 reads CASSLGQGVSPLHF. In DNA, the CDR3 is TGTGCCAGCAGCTTAGGGCAGGGTGTATCACCCCTCCACTTT.

The J gene is TRBJ2-1, the V gene TRBV6-1; 9 bases are a match to TRBD2. Per the germline V gene, CDR1 is MNHNS and CDR2 is SASEGT. This CDR3 has 15 residues. J lost 4 bases, V lost 4 bases, and 5 bases had no gene match. This chain's CDR3 is CASSGSGGNYNEQFF. The CDR3 nucleotides read TGTGCCAGCAGTGGGAGCGGGGGGAATTACAATGAGCAGTTCTTC.